A single sample gave rise to the 9 T cell receptor beta chains below, sequenced in a study of blood T cells in healthy people across ages. For the second PCR, which ran for roughly 7 to 11 cycles, a sample-barcoded 5' primer and a J-beta primer mix were used. One entry per CDR3 protein results from TCRdb running MiXCR on the 5' RACE reads. This table holds roughly 800,000 distinct CDR3 sequences, roughly 53% found once. Material for sequencing was blood. These receptors originate from an elderly man in good health.

This chain uses TRBV27 with TRBJ2-5; TRBD2 matches at 8 bases. The J call may be incorrect, as the DNA end agrees better with TRBJ2-1. CDR1 is MNHEY, CDR2 SMNVEV, per germline (reference sequence). The CDR3 covers 16 residues. The CDR3 region has the DNA TGTGCCAGCAGTCCGGCGAGCGGGAGATTCTTAGAGACCCAGTTCTTC. Translated, it gives CASSPASGRFLETQFF.

This sequence joins TRBV28 and TRBJ1-5; D is unresolved. Trimming took 5 bases from V and 10 from J, leaving 15 bases between them. CDR3 length: 13 amino acids. Germline CDR1 and CDR2: MDHEN and SYDVKM. The CDR3, as DNA: TGTGCCAGCAGTCCCCCGGGCCCGGAACCCCAGCATTTT. Its protein is CASSPPGPEPQHF.

The chain carries TRBV5-1 and TRBJ2-7; the D gene is possibly TRBD2 (6 bases). The germline V and J ends were trimmed by 8 bases and 0 bases, with 15 bases remaining between them. The germline gives CDR1 SGHRS, CDR2 YFSETQ. This CDR3 is built from 14 residues. The CDR3 region is CARRDCQSSYEQYF. The CDR3 bases are TGCGCCAGGAGGGACTGCCAAAGCTCCTACGAGCAGTACTTC.

This clonotype turned up a few times. This sequence joins TRBV3-1 and TRBJ2-3; TRBD2 matches 7 bases. This CDR3 has 14 residues. Trimming removed 1 base from V and 5 bases from J; junction bases left unmatched: 3. Germline CDR1 and CDR2: LGHDT and YNNKEL (reference sequence). The CDR3 is CASSQVWGGDTQYF. CDR3 sequence (DNA): TGTGCCAGCAGCCAAGTATGGGGGGGAGATACGCAGTATTTT.

This clonotype has ten or more counts. The chain has TRBV20-1 and TRBJ2-3; D might be TRBD2 (7 bases). The CDR3 is made up of 17 amino acids. Trimming took 1 base from V and 14 from J, leaving 31 bases between them. Looked up from germline, CDR1 is DFQATT and CDR2 is SNEGSKA (reference sequence). CDR3 sequence: CSARAVGGPGLDRYAYF. The CDR3 DNA follows: TGCAGTGCTAGAGCGGTGGGGGGGCCAGGGTTGGACAGATACGCGTATTTT.

The rearrangement joins TRBV24-1 to TRBJ1-2; D is unclear. V dropped 5 bases and J dropped 3 bases, with 9 bases sitting between them. The germline gives CDR1 KGHDR, CDR2 SFDVKD. The CDR3 is 13 residues long. The CDR3 DNA follows: TGTGCCACCAGTGGCTCGGAGGACTATGGCTACACCTTC. As protein: CATSGSEDYGYTF.

The gene calls are TRBV20-1 and TRBJ2-7; perhaps TRBD1 as D (5 bases). Germline V gene lookup returns CDR1 DFQATT and CDR2 SNEGSKA (reference sequence). The CDR3 is 13 residues long. Between the trimmed V and J ends, which lost 7 bases and 4 bases, there was a span of 17 bases. The DNA of the CDR3 is TGCAGTGTCCCGGACATGGCCTTATACGAGCAGTACTTC. This sequence encodes CSVPDMALYEQYF.

The rearrangement joins TRBV6-5 to TRBJ2-3, with TRBD2 matching over 9 bases. Germline V gene sequence: CDR1 MNHEY, CDR2 SVGAGI. V was clipped by 5 bases and J by 5 bases; unmatched bases: 8. The CDR3 is 15 residues long. In DNA form, the CDR3 reads TGTGCCAGCAGTCCATGGACTAGCGAGGTAGATACGCAGTATTTT. It translates to CASSPWTSEVDTQYF.

This clonotype appeared a single time. V usage is TRBV5-1 and J usage is TRBJ2-1; D not certain. The CDR3 length is 13 residues. Trimming removed 4 bases at V and 4 bases at J, with 9 bases between. Germline V gene data show CDR1 as SGHRS and CDR2 as YFSETQ. The DNA for the CDR3 is TGCGCCAGCAGCCGAGACTTGTACAATGAGCAGTTCTTC. Protein product: CASSRDLYNEQFF.